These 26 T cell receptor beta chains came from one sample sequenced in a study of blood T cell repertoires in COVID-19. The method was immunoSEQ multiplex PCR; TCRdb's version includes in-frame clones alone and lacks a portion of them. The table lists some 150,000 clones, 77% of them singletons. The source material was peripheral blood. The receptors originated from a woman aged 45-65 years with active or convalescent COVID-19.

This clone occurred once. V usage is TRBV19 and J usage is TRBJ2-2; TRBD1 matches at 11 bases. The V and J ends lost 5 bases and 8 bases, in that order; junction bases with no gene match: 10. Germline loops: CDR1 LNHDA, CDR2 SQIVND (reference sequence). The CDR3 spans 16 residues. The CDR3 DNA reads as TGTGCCAGTAGTGCGGGACAGGGGGTGCCCAAGGGGGAGCTGTTTTTT. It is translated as CASSAGQGVPKGELFF.

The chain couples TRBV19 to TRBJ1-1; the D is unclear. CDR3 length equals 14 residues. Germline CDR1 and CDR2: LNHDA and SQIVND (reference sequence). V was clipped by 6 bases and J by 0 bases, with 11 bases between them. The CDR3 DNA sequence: TGTGCCAGTAGCCCCGAGTCGGTGAACACTGAAGCTTTCTTT. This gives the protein CASSPESVNTEAFF.

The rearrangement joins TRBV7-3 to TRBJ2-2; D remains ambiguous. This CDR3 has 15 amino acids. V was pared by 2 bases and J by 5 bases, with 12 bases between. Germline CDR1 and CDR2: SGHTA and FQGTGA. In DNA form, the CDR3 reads TGTGCCAGCAGCTTATCTAACTCCAGGACCGGGGAGCTGTTTTTT. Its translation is CASSLSNSRTGELFF.

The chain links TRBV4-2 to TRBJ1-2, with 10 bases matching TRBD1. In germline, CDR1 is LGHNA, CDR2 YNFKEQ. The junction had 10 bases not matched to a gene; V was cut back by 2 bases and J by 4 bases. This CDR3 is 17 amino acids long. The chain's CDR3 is CASSQSAGTGEGYGYTF. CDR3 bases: TGTGCCAGCAGCCAAAGTGCCGGGACAGGGGAGGGCTATGGCTACACCTTC.

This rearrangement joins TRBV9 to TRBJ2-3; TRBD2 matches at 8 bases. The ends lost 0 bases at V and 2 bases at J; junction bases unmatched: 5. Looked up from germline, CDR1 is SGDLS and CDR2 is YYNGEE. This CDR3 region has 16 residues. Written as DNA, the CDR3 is TGTGCCAGCAGCGTAGGGGCTAGCGGGCACACAGATACGCAGTATTTT. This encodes CASSVGASGHTDTQYF.

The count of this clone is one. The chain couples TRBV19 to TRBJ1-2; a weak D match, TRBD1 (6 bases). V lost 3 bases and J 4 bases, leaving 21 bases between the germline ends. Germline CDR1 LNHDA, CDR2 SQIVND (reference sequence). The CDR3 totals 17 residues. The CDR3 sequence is CASSITFSTGKSYGYTF. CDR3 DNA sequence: TGTGCCAGTAGTATCACATTCTCCACAGGGAAATCCTATGGCTACACCTTC.

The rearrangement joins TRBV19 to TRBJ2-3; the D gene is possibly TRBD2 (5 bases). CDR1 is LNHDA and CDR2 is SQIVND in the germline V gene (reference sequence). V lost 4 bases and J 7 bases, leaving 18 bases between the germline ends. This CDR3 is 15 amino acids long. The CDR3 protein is CASSNERPGSYTQYF. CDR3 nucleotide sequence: TGTGCCAGTAGTAACGAGCGGCCCGGATCCTATACGCAGTATTTT.

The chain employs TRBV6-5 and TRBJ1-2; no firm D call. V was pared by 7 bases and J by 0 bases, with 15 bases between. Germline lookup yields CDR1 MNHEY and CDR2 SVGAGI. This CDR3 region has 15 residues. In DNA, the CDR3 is TGTGCCAGCACCATGGACGGGATATCTAACTATGGCTACACCTTC. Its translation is CASTMDGISNYGYTF.

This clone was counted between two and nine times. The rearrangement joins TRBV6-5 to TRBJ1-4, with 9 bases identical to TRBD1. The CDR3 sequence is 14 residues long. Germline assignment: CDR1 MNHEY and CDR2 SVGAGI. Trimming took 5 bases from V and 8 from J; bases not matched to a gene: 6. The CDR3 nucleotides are TGTGCCAGCAGTCAACAGGGGGCCAGGGAAAAACTGTTTTTT. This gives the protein CASSQQGAREKLFF.

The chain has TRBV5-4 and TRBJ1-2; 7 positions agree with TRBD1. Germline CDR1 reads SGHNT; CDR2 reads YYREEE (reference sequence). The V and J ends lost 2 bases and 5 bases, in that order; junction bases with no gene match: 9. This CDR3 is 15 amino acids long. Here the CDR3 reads CASSFPVAGGYGYTF. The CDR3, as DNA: TGTGCCAGCAGCTTCCCTGTGGCAGGGGGGTATGGCTACACCTTC.

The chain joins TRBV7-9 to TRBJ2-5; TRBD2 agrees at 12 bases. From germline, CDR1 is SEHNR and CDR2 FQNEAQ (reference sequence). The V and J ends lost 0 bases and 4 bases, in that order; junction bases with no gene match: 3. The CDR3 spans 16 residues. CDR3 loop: CASSLALAGGAETQYF. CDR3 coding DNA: TGTGCCAGCAGCTTAGCGCTAGCGGGAGGGGCAGAGACCCAGTACTTC.

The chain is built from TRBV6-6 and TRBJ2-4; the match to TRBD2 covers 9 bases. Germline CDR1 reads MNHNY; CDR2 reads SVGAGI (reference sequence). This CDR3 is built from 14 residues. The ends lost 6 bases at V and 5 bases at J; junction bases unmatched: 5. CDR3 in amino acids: CASRKGGGENIQYF. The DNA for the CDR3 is TGTGCCAGCAGAAAGGGCGGGGGGGAAAACATTCAGTACTTC.

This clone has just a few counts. The CDR3: CSASSGTGAGNYGYTF. The CDR3 coding sequence is TGCAGTGCTAGTTCCGGGACAGGGGCCGGAAACTATGGCTACACCTTC. J is TRBJ1-2 and V is TRBV20-1; 10 bases are a match to TRBD1. The germline V gene encodes CDR1 DFQATT and CDR2 SNEGSKA (reference sequence). The V and J ends lost 3 bases and 2 bases, in that order; junction bases with no gene match: 9. CDR3 length: 16 amino acids.

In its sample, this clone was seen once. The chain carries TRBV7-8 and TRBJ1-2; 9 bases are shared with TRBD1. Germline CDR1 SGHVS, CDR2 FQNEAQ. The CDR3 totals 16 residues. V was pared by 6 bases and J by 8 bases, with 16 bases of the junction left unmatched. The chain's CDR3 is CASSLTAGTGTSGYTF. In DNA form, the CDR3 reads TGTGCCAGCAGTCTTACCGCAGGGACAGGGACAAGCGGCTACACCTTC.

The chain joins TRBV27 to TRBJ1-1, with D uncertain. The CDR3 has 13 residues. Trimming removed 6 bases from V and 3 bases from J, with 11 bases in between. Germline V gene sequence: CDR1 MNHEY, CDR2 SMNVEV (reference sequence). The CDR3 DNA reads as TGTGCCAGCAGGAGGCAGAGAGACACTGAAGCTTTCTTT. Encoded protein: CASRRQRDTEAFF.

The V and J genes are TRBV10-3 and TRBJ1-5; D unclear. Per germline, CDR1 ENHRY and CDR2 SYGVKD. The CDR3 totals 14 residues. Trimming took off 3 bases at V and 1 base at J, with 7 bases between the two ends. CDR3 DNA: TGTGCCATCAGTGATCAGGAAAGCAATCAGCCCCAGCATTTT. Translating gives CAISDQESNQPQHF.

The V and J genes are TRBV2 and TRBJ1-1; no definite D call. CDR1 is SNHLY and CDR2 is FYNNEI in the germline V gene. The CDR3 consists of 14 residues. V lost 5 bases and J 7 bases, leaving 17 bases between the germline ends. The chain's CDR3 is CASSLRAADLEAFF. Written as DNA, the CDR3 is TGTGCCAGCAGTTTGCGGGCGGCCGATCTTGAAGCTTTCTTT. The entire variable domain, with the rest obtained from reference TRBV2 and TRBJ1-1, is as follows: EPEVTQTPSHQVTQMGQEVILRCVPISNHLYFYWYRQILGQKVEFLVSFYNNEISEKSEIFDDQFSVERPDGSNFTLKIRSTKLEDSAMYFCASSLRAADLEAFFGQGTRLTVV.

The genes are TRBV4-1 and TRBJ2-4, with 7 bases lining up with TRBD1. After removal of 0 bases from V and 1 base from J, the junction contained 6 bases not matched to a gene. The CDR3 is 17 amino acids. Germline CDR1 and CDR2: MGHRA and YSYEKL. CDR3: CASSQDPDREAKNIQYF. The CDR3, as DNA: TGCGCCAGCAGCCAAGATCCCGACAGGGAGGCCAAAAACATTCAGTACTTC.

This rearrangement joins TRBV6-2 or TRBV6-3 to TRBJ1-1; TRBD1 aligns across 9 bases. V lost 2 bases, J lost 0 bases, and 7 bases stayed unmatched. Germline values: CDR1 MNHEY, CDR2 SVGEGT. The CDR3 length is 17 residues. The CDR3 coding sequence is TGTGCCAGCAGTTACCCCCGGGACAGGGCGATGAACACTGAAGCTTTCTTT. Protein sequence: CASSYPRDRAMNTEAFF.

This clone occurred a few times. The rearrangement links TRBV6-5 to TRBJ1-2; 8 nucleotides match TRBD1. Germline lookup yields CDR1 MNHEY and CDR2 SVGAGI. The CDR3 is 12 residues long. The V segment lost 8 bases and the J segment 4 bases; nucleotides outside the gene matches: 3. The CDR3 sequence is CASGQGSYGYTF. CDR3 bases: TGTGCCAGCGGACAGGGAAGCTATGGCTACACCTTC.

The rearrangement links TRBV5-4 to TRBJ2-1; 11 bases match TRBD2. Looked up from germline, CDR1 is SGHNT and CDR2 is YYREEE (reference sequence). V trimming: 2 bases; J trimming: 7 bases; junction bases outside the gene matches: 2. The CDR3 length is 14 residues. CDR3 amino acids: CASSFVAGGNEQFF. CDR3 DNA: TGTGCCAGCAGCTTTGTAGCGGGAGGGAATGAGCAGTTCTTC. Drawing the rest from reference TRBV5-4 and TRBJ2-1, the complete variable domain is ETGVTQSPTHLIKTRGQQVTLRCSSQSGHNTVSWYQQALGQGPQFIFQYYREEENGRGNFPPRFSGLQFPNYSSELNVNALELDDSALYLCASSFVAGGNEQFFGPGTRLTVL.

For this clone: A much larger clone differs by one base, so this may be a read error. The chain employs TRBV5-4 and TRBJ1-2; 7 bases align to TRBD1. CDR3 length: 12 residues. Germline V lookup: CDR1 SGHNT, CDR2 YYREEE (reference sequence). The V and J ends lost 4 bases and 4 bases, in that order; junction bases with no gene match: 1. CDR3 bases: TGTGCCAGCAGCCGGGACAGCTATGGCTACACCTTC. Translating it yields CASSRDSYGYTF.

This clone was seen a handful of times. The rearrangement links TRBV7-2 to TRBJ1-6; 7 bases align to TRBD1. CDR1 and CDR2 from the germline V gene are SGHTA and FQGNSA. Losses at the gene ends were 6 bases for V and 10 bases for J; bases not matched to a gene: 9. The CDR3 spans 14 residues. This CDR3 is CASSSQGVGSPLHF. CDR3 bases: TGTGCCAGCAGTTCCCAGGGGGTAGGGTCACCCCTCCACTTT.

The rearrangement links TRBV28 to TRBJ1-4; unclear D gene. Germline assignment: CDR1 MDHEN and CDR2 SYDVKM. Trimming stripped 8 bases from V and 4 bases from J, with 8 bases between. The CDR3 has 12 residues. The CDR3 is CASRNSNEKLFF. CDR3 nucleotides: TGTGCCAGCCGAAACAGTAATGAAAAACTGTTTTTT. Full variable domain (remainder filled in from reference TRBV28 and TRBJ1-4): DVKVTQSSRYLVKRTGEKVFLECVQDMDHENMFWYRQDPGLGLRLIYFSYDVKMKEKGDIPEGYSVSREKKERFSLILESASTNQTSMYLCASRNSNEKLFFGSGTQLSVL.

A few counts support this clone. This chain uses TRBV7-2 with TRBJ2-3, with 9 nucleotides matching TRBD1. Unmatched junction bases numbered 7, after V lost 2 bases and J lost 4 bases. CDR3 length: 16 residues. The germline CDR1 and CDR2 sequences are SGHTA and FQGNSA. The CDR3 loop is CASSLWVTGGADTQYF. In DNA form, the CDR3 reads TGTGCCAGCAGCTTATGGGTGACAGGGGGAGCAGATACGCAGTATTTT.

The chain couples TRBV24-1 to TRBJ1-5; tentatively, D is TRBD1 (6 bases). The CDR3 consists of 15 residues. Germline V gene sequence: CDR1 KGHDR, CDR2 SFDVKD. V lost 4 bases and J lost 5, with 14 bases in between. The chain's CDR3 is CATSEKAGVHQPQHF. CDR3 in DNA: TGTGCCACCAGTGAGAAAGCAGGGGTTCATCAGCCCCAGCATTTT.